These T cell receptor beta chains were read from a single sample in a study of metastatic and nonmetastatic thyroid tumors. Using MiXCR, TCRdb re-called clones from the PCR reads. The sample lists approximately 31,000 clones; around 30% were seen once. Source material: blood. The receptor set was obtained from a female donor with papillary thyroid cancer or a benign thyroid nodule (not recorded which). Some clones in this sample may be carry-over from other donors' samples. CDR3s include the opening cysteine and the closing phenylalanine or tryptophan. A D gene is named only where the DNA matches it firmly. Not every row has a clone size; where given, it reads once, few, many or a size class.

V: TRBV30
J: TRBJ2-7
D: TRBD2
size: many
DNA: TGTGCCTGGAGTCGGGGGACTAGCGGGAGGACCTCCTACGAGCAGTACTTC
CDR3: CAWSRGTSGRTSYEQYF

V: TRBV9
J: TRBJ2-3
D: NA
size: many
DNA: TGTGCCAGCAGCGTAGCGGGCAAAGATACGCAGTATTTT
CDR3: CASSVAGKDTQYF

V: TRBV12-3/TRBV12-4
J: TRBJ2-3
D: TRBD2
size: many
DNA: TGTGCCAGCCGGGAGGGTGCGGTAGGCACAGATACGCAGTATTTT
CDR3: CASREGAVGTDTQYF

V: TRBV7-9
J: TRBJ1-6
D: NA
size: many
DNA: TGTGCCAGCAGCTCAGACGGGAAGGGAGGGCCCCTCCACTTT
CDR3: CASSSDGKGGPLHF

V: TRBV11-2
J: TRBJ2-7
D: NA
size: NA
DNA: TGTGCCAGCAGCTCCAATTGGGAAAGCTACGAGCAGTACTTC
CDR3: CASSSNWESYEQYF

V: TRBV20-1
J: TRBJ2-1
D: TRBD2
size: many
DNA: TGCAGTGCTAGCGAGCGGGAGAGCTCCTACAATGAGCAGTTCTTC
CDR3: CSASERESSYNEQFF

V: TRBV5-4
J: TRBJ2-2
D: TRBD2
size: NA
DNA: TGTGCCAGCAGCTTCGGACTAGCGGCTTGGTTGGTAAACACCCCGGAGCTGTTTTTT
CDR3: CASSFGLAAWLVNTPELFF

V: TRBV20-1
J: TRBJ1-2
D: NA
size: once
DNA: TGCAGTGCTATGTCGCTTCATGGCTACACCTTC
CDR3: CSAMSLHGYTF

V: TRBV28
J: TRBJ1-4
D: TRBD1
size: many
DNA: TGTGCCAGCACCGTGGACAGGGCCAATGAAAAACTGTTTTTT
CDR3: CASTVDRANEKLFF

V: TRBV19
J: TRBJ2-6
D: TRBD2
size: NA
DNA: TGTGCCAGTAGTATTGTAGGACTAGCGGGAGTAACCTCTTGGGCCAACGTCCTGACTTTC
CDR3: CASSIVGLAGVTSWANVLTF

V: TRBV28
J: TRBJ1-2
D: NA
size: NA
DNA: TGTGCCAGCAGTTCGCCGGCATATGGCTACACCTTC
CDR3: CASSSPAYGYTF

V: TRBV19
J: TRBJ2-2
D: TRBD2
size: many
DNA: TGTGCCGCCCAGTCTAGCGGTAACACCGGGGAGCTGTTTTTT
CDR3: CAAQSSGNTGELFF

V: TRBV29-1
J: TRBJ2-7
D: TRBD1
size: many
DNA: TGCAGCGTTGAACATGGAGGACAGGGTAGTTACGAGCAGTACTTC
CDR3: CSVEHGGQGSYEQYF

V: TRBV6-1
J: TRBJ2-3
D: TRBD2
size: few
DNA: TGTGCCAGCAGTGAATTACTAGCGGGGGGGAGCACAGATACGCAGTATTTT
CDR3: CASSELLAGGSTDTQYF

V: TRBV19
J: TRBJ2-1
D: NA
size: many
DNA: TGTGCCAGTAGTATTTTGGACAGAACCTACAATGAGCAGTTCTTC
CDR3: CASSILDRTYNEQFF

V: TRBV20-1
J: TRBJ2-3
D: NA
size: NA
DNA: TGCAGGGCTTACCGAAGTGGGAGGAGCACAGATACGCAGAATTTT
CDR3: CRAYRSGRSTDTQNF

V: TRBV5-1
J: TRBJ1-3
D: NA
size: few
DNA: TGCGCCAACAGCTTGGTGGCAGGGGCAAGCTATGGAAACACCATATATTTT
CDR3: CANSLVAGASYGNTIYF

V: TRBV7-9
J: TRBJ1-6
D: NA
size: NA
DNA: TGTGCCAGCAGCCCTCGAGGACGGAATAATTCACCCCTCCACTTT
CDR3: CASSPRGRNNSPLHF

V: TRBV5-4
J: TRBJ2-4
D: TRBD1
size: many
DNA: TGTGCCAGCAGCCTGGGACAGGATCTAGCCAAAAACATTCAGTACTTC
CDR3: CASSLGQDLAKNIQYF

V: TRBV6-4
J: TRBJ2-1
D: TRBD2
size: many
DNA: TGTGCCAGCAGTGCCGCCGGGACTAGCGGCTACAATGAGCAGTTCTTC
CDR3: CASSAAGTSGYNEQFF

V: TRBV12-3/TRBV12-4
J: TRBJ2-2
D: TRBD2
size: few
DNA: TGTGCCAGCAGCTCCGGACTAGCGGGAGTTACTTGGGAGCTGTTTTTT
CDR3: CASSSGLAGVTWELFF

V: TRBV10-2
J: TRBJ1-4
D: NA
size: many
DNA: TGCGCCAGCAGTGAAGGTCAGCCTGAAAAACTGTTTTTT
CDR3: CASSEGQPEKLFF

V: TRBV30
J: TRBJ2-7
D: TRBD2
size: NA
DNA: TGTGCCTGGAGAACCCCAGGGTCTAGCGGGAGTCGTCGGGAGCAGTACTTC
CDR3: CAWRTPGSSGSRREQYF